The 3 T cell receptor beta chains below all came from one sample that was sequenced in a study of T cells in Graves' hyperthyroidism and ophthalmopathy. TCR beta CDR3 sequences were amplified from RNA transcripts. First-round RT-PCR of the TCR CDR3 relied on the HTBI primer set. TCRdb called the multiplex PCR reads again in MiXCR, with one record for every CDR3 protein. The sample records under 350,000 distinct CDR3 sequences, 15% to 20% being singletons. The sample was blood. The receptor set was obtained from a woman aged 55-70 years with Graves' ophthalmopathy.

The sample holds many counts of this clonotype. The CDR3 sequence is CASSHQDGYEQYF. Written as DNA, the CDR3 is TGTGCCAGCAGTCACCAGGACGGGTACGAGCAGTACTTC. This chain links TRBV7-2 with TRBJ2-7, with D unresolved. This CDR3 comprises 13 residues. Germline V gene lookup returns CDR1 SGHTA and CDR2 FQGNSA. Trimming took off 6 bases at V and 4 bases at J, with 13 bases between the two ends.

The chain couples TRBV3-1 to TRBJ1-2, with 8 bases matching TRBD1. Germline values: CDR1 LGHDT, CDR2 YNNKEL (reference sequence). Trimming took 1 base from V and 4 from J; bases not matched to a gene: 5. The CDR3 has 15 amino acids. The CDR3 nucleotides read TGTGCCAGCAGCCAAGTGTCAGGGGGCAGCTATGGCTACACCTTC. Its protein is CASSQVSGGSYGYTF.

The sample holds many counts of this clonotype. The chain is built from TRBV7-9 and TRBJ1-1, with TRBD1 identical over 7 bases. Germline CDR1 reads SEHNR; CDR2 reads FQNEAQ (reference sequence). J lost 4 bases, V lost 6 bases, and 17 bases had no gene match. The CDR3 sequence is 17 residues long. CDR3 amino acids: CASRDRGRGFQSTEAFF. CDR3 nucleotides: TGTGCCAGCAGAGATAGGGGGCGCGGATTTCAGAGCACTGAAGCTTTCTTT.